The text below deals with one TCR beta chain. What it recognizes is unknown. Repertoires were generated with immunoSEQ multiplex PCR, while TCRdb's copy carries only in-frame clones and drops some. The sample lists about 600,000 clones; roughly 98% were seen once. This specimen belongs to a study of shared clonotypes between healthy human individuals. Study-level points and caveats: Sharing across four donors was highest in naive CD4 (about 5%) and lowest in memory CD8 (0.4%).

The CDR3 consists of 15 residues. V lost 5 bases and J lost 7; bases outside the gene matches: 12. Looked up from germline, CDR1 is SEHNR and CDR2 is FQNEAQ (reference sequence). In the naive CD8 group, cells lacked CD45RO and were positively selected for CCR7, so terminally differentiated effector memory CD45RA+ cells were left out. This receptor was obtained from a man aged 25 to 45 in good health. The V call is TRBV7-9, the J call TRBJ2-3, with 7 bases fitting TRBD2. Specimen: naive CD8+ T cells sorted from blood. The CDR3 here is CASSQPGGSRYTQYF. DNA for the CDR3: TGTGCCAGCAGCCAGCCTGGCGGGAGTCGATATACGCAGTATTTT.